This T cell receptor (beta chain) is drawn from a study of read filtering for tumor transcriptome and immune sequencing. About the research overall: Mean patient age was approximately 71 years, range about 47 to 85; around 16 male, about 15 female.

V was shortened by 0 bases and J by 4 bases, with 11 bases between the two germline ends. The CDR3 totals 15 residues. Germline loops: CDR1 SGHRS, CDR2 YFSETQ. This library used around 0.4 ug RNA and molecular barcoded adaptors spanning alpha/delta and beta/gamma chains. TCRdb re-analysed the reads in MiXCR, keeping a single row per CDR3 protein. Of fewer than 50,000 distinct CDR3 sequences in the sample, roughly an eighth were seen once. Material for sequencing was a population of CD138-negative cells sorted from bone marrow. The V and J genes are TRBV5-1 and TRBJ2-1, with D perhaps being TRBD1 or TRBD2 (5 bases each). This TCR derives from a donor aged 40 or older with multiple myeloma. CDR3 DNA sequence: TGCGCCAGCAGCTTGGAGGGACGCCTATACAATGAGCAGTTCTTC. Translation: CASSLEGRLYNEQFF.